The 9 T cell receptor beta chains reported below all come from one sample, sequenced in a study of beta chain features in type 1 diabetes. Expressed TCRB transcripts were sequenced after all isolated RNA was converted to cDNA. Profiled with immunoSEQ multiplex PCR; TCRdb holds only in-frame clones, not every one. Of 300,000 to 350,000 clones listed, around 20% are singletons. What was sequenced was naive CD4+ T cells from blood. The source is a woman between 18 and 30 years old in good health.

This clone occurred a few times. V gene TRBV27 combines with J gene TRBJ1-2, with TRBD1 identical over 7 bases. This CDR3 contains 14 residues. Looked up from germline, CDR1 is MNHEY and CDR2 is SMNVEV (reference sequence). The V and J ends lost 5 bases and 7 bases, in that order; junction bases with no gene match: 10. CDR3 DNA sequence: TGTGCCAGCAGTCCAACGGGACAGAGGGGTGGCTACACCTTC. Translating gives CASSPTGQRGGYTF.

This clone was counted only a few times. The chain combines TRBV14 with TRBJ2-1; D is perhaps TRBD1 (6 bases). The length of the CDR3 is 13 residues. V lost 11 bases and J 4 bases, leaving 15 bases between the germline ends. The V gene's germline CDR1 is SGHDN and CDR2 FVKESK. CDR3 DNA: TGTGCCGAAGGGCAGGGGACATACAATGAGCAGTTCTTC. It yields the protein CAEGQGTYNEQFF.

The chain joins TRBV6-5 to TRBJ1-3; D gene ambiguous. This CDR3 has 14 residues. Germline CDR1 is MNHEY and CDR2 is SVGAGI. The ends were cut back, 5 bases at V and 0 bases at J, with 8 bases in the middle. The CDR3: CASSRRASGNTIYF. The CDR3 nucleotides are TGTGCCAGCAGTCGGAGGGCCTCTGGAAACACCATATATTTT.

The J gene is TRBJ1-1, the V gene TRBV7-2; unclear D gene. The CDR3 is 13 residues long. Trimming stripped 4 bases from V and 4 bases from J, with 10 bases between. Germline V gene data show CDR1 as SGHTA and CDR2 as FQGNSA. The CDR3 DNA sequence: TGTGCCAGCAGCTCCCCCGGCGGCACTGAAGCTTTCTTT. Its translation is CASSSPGGTEAFF.

This clone was counted once. At one boundary the junction diverges from the germline segment, which might be a read error. The chain combines TRBV7-7 with TRBJ2-5; D may be TRBD2 (5 bases). Germline V gene lookup returns CDR1 SSHAT and CDR2 FNYEAQ (reference sequence). The CDR3 length is 14 residues. Here the CDR3 reads CASSHAARGETQYF. The CDR3 nucleotides read TGTGCTAGCAGTCACGCGGCCCGAGGGGAGACCCAGTACTTC.

The rearrangement joins TRBV15 to TRBJ2-7; a possible D gene is TRBD1 (7 bases). CDR1 is LNHNV and CDR2 is YYDKDF in the germline V gene (reference sequence). CDR3 size: 15 residues. Trimming pared 3 bases from V and 4 bases from J, leaving 16 bases between. DNA of the CDR3: TGTGCCACCAGCAGGGAGGGACAGACAAGATACGAGCAGTACTTC. Its protein product is CATSREGQTRYEQYF. Full variable domain (outside the CDR3, taken from reference TRBV15 and TRBJ2-7): DAMVIQNPRYQVTQFGKPVTLSCSQTLNHNVMYWYQQKSSQAPKLLFHYYDKDFNNEADTPDNFQSRRPNTSFCFLDIRSPGLGDTAMYLCATSREGQTRYEQYFGPGTRLTVT.

CDR3 sequence (DNA): TGTGCCAGCAGCTTTGCCGGGACAGGGTTAGGGTTCTTC. Its translation is CASSFAGTGLGFF. The V gene is TRBV11-1, the J gene TRBJ2-1, with 9 positions matching TRBD1. CDR1 and CDR2 from the germline V gene are SGHAT and FQDESV (reference sequence). The CDR3 spans 13 residues. The V and J ends lost 3 bases and 15 bases, in that order; junction bases with no gene match: 9. Together with reference TRBV11-1 and TRBJ2-1, the CDR3 gives the full variable domain: EAEVAQSPRYKITEKSQAVAFWCDPISGHATLYWYRQILGQGPELLVQFQDESVVDDSQLPKDRFSAERLKGVDSTLKIQPAELGDSAMYLCASSFAGTGLGFFGPGTRLTVL.

This clone has more than one count but fewer than ten. The chain is built from TRBV29-1 and TRBJ2-1; 13 nucleotides agree with TRBD2. The CDR3 runs to 17 residues. Germline lookup yields CDR1 SQVTM and CDR2 ANQGSEA. V shed 6 bases, J shed 0 bases, and the junction held 8 bases outside the gene matches. The CDR3 sequence: CSVPDGTSGTSYNEQFF. Written as DNA, the CDR3 is TGCAGCGTCCCCGATGGGACTAGCGGGACCTCCTACAATGAGCAGTTCTTC.

This chain links TRBV30 with TRBJ2-2; 10 positions agree with TRBD2. Germline CDR1 GTSNPN, CDR2 SVGIG (reference sequence). V dropped 8 bases and J dropped 7; count of bases not matched to a gene: 13. The CDR3 has 15 amino acids. CDR3 coding DNA: TGTGCCGGCTACAGCGGGGGGGCCGCGGTCGGGGAGCTGTTTTTT. Translation gives CAGYSGGAAVGELFF.